The 20 T cell receptor beta chains below all came from one sample that was sequenced in a study of T cells in Graves' hyperthyroidism and ophthalmopathy. The TCR beta CDR3 regions underwent amplification using RNA transcripts as the source. The HTBI primer set served for first-round RT-PCR of the TCR CDR3. TCRdb re-derived calls from the multiplex PCR reads in MiXCR, one entry per CDR3 protein. The sample shows hundreds of thousands of distinct CDR3 sequences, 35% of them seen only once. Sample: blood. Every receptor here comes from a woman between 40 and 55 years old with Graves' hyperthyroidism.

This clonotype has a handful of counts. The CDR3 bases are TGTGCCAGCAGCTACCGGGGACAGGGGGCCTATGGCTACACCTTC. It specifies CASSYRGQGAYGYTF. The chain links TRBV7-2 to TRBJ1-2; 12 nucleotides line up with TRBD1. The V and J ends lost 4 bases and 4 bases, in that order; junction bases with no gene match: 4. This CDR3 spans 15 amino acids. Germline V gene sequence: CDR1 SGHTA, CDR2 FQGNSA.

The chain is built from TRBV6-5 and TRBJ2-7; 7 bases fit TRBD2. The CDR3 is 16 residues long. The J segment lost 0 bases and the V segment lost 0 bases, leaving 5 bases of the junction unmatched. Germline assignment: CDR1 MNHEY and CDR2 SVGAGI. The CDR3 DNA sequence: TGTGCCAGCAGTTACTCGAGCCGGGAGGTCTCCTACGAGCAGTACTTC. It encodes CASSYSSREVSYEQYF.

J is TRBJ2-5 and V is TRBV4-3; D perhaps matches TRBD1 (5 bases). With 1 base removed from V and 5 bases from J, the gap between germline ends came to 14 bases. Germline V lookup: CDR1 LGHNA, CDR2 YSLEER. The CDR3 covers 15 residues. The CDR3 reads CASSQGSPHRETQYF. Here the CDR3 DNA reads TGCGCCAGCAGCCAAGGGTCTCCGCACAGGGAGACCCAGTACTTC.

This clonotype was counted a single time. V gene TRBV7-9 combines with J gene TRBJ2-7; D not resolved. V dropped 2 bases and J dropped 4 bases, with 15 bases sitting between them. The CDR3 loop spans 15 amino acids. Germline V gene sequence: CDR1 SEHNR, CDR2 FQNEAQ (reference sequence). For the CDR3, the DNA is TGTGCCAGCAGCTTAAAACAATCCGGCTTTTACGAGCAGTACTTC. Translating gives CASSLKQSGFYEQYF. The full variable domain, its missing parts supplied by reference TRBV7-9 and TRBJ2-7, is DTGVSQNPRHKITKRGQNVTFRCDPISEHNRLYWYRQTLGQGPEFLTYFQNEAQLEKSRLLSDRFSAERPKGSFSTLEIQRTEQGDSAMYLCASSLKQSGFYEQYFGPGTRLTVT.

V is TRBV10-1 and J is TRBJ1-4; D is possibly TRBD1 (6 bases). Trimming removed 7 bases at V and 5 bases at J, with 17 bases between. CDR1 is WNHNN, CDR2 SYGVQD, per germline (reference sequence). This CDR3 contains 15 residues. The CDR3 nucleotides read TGCGCCAGCAAACCTACGACAGGCAACAATGAAAAACTGTTTTTT. It specifies CASKPTTGNNEKLFF.

This clonotype has ten or more counts. The chain links TRBV10-3 to TRBJ2-7; 9 nucleotides line up with TRBD1. The CDR3 totals 14 residues. The V segment lost 6 bases and the J segment 1 base; nucleotides outside the gene matches: 4. The germline V gene has CDR1 ENHRY and CDR2 SYGVKD. The CDR3 bases are TGTGCCATCAGAGGGACAGGGTTATCCTACGAGCAGTACTTC. It is translated as CAIRGTGLSYEQYF.

This clonotype was picked up many times. The chain recombines TRBV20-1 with TRBJ2-7, with D possibly being TRBD1 (5 bases). The CDR3 loop spans 13 amino acids. Trimming shortened V by 2 bases and J by 6 bases, and 14 bases separated the two germline ends. Germline V gene lookup returns CDR1 DFQATT and CDR2 SNEGSKA (reference sequence). DNA for the CDR3: TGCAGTGCTAGACCTTCAGGACATCTCGAGCAGTACTTC. The encoded protein is CSARPSGHLEQYF.

This clonotype was counted many times. V is TRBV29-1 and J is TRBJ1-2; 7 positions match TRBD1. Germline-derived CDR1 and CDR2 are SQVTM and ANQGSEA. The CDR3 runs to 15 residues. V trimming: 3 bases; J trimming: 8 bases; junction bases outside the gene matches: 15. The CDR3 region has the DNA TGCAGCGTTGAGGAAGGGTTTTTCGGACAGGACGGCTACACCTTC. Amino acid sequence: CSVEEGFFGQDGYTF.

This clonotype occurred a few times. This sequence joins TRBV10-1 and TRBJ2-7; D possibly corresponds to TRBD2 (6 bases). Per the germline V gene, CDR1 is WNHNN and CDR2 is SYGVQD (reference sequence). V lost 5 bases, J lost 5 bases, and 13 bases lay in between. The CDR3 has 13 amino acids. This CDR3 is CASSPGSNHEQYF. The CDR3 DNA follows: TGCGCCAGCAGTCCCGGGAGTAACCACGAGCAGTACTTC.

This clonotype was picked up a small number of times. The chain employs TRBV7-8 and TRBJ2-3, with D unresolved. Germline V gene data show CDR1 as SGHVS and CDR2 as FQNEAQ. Deletions cut 5 bases from V and 2 bases from J, with 14 bases between. The CDR3 has 15 residues. The CDR3 DNA is TGTGCCAGCAGCCCGAGGTCTAGTGACACAGATACGCAGTATTTT. Its protein is CASSPRSSDTDTQYF. The full variable domain, rest sourced from reference TRBV7-8 and TRBJ2-3, is GAGVSQSPRYKVAKRGQDVALRCDPISGHVSLFWYQQALGQGPEFLTYFQNEAQLDKSGLPSDRFFAERPEGSVSTLKIQRTQQEDSAVYLCASSPRSSDTDTQYFGPGTRLTVL.

Comment on this clonotype: One end of the junction varies from germline; a read error may be responsible. This chain uses TRBV5-1 with TRBJ2-5, with 9 positions matching TRBD1. Germline V gene data show CDR1 as SGHRS and CDR2 as YFSETQ. The CDR3 runs 13 residues. CDR3 in DNA: TGCGCCAGCAGCCCGGGACAGGGAGAGATCCAGTACTTC. Protein sequence: CASSPGQGEIQYF.

Here the CDR3 reads CASSFNGRGTEAFF. The CDR3 DNA reads as TGTGCCAGCAGTTTCAACGGCAGGGGGACTGAAGCTTTCTTT. V is TRBV12-3 or TRBV12-4 and J is TRBJ1-1; 7 bases align to TRBD1. The ends lost 3 bases at V and 5 bases at J; junction bases unmatched: 6. This CDR3 has 14 amino acids.

This clonotype has only a few counts. The rearrangement links TRBV2 to TRBJ2-5; weak D call: TRBD1 (5 bases). The assigned J gene may be wrong: the sequence end matches TRBJ2-1 better. Germline CDR1 SNHLY, CDR2 FYNNEI. This CDR3 spans 11 amino acids. DNA of the CDR3: TGTGCCAGCAGTTTACAGGAGGAGCAGTTCTTC. The encoded protein is CASSLQEEQFF.

The gene calls are TRBV24-1 and TRBJ2-1; D might be TRBD2 (6 bases). Trimming stripped 11 bases from V and 1 base from J, with 17 bases between. The CDR3 runs to 15 residues. Germline V gene lookup returns CDR1 KGHDR and CDR2 SFDVKD. This CDR3 reads CASSFLGGSYNEQFF. The CDR3 nucleotides read TGTGCCAGCTCATTTCTCGGGGGATCCTACAATGAGCAGTTCTTC.

The table lists this clonotype with a few counts. This chain connects TRBV12-3 or TRBV12-4 to TRBJ1-5, with 7 bases matching TRBD1. There are 19 residues in the CDR3. V was clipped by 1 base and J by 3 bases; unmatched bases: 15. CDR3 nucleotide sequence: TGTGCCAGCAGTTTAGGAGATATGTTCGTCGACAGGGTCAATCAGCCCCAGCATTTT. Translation gives CASSLGDMFVDRVNQPQHF.

Turning to this clonotype: One junction end disagrees with the germline gene, perhaps due to a read error. The V gene is TRBV29-1, the J gene TRBJ1-1, with 7 bases matching TRBD1. Germline V gene lookup returns CDR1 SQVTM and CDR2 ANQGSEA. The CDR3 sequence is 12 residues long. The CDR3 DNA follows: TGCAGCGTCGACAGGGAGAACACTGAGGCTTCCTTT. Translation gives CSVDRENTEASF.

For this clonotype: Germline is not matched at one junction end, which may reflect a read error. The DNA for the CDR3 is TGTGCCAGCAGCGTAGCCAGGGCCAATGAGCAGTTCTTC. Encoded protein: CASSVARANEQFF. This chain links TRBV5-1 with TRBJ2-1, with D perhaps matching TRBD1 (5 bases). The CDR3 contains 13 residues. Looked up from germline, CDR1 is SGHRS and CDR2 is YFSETQ.

This clonotype was seen at least ten times. The genes are TRBV19 and TRBJ2-7, with D perhaps TRBD2 (5 bases). This CDR3 has 12 amino acids. Germline CDR1 reads LNHDA; CDR2 reads SQIVND (reference sequence). V was clipped by 3 bases and J by 4 bases, with 7 bases between them. This CDR3 reads CASSIGSYEQYF. CDR3 nucleotide sequence: TGTGCCAGTAGTATTGGGAGTTACGAGCAGTACTTC. The full variable domain, rest sourced from reference TRBV19 and TRBJ2-7, is DGGITQSPKYLFRKEGQNVTLSCEQNLNHDAMYWYRQDPGQGLRLIYYSQIVNDFQKGDIAEGYSVSREKKESFPLTVTSAQKNPTAFYLCASSIGSYEQYFGPGTRLTVT.

This chain connects TRBV7-9 to TRBJ1-4; 7 nucleotides match TRBD1. The CDR3 loop spans 15 amino acids. Germline values: CDR1 SEHNR, CDR2 FQNEAQ (reference sequence). Trimming cost V 6 bases and J 4 bases; bases outside gene matches: 8. The CDR3 protein is CASSSPGQYNEKLFF. CDR3 DNA: TGTGCCAGCAGTTCTCCGGGACAGTATAATGAAAAACTGTTTTTT.

The chain recombines TRBV24-1 with TRBJ2-7; TRBD1 matches at 8 bases. CDR1 KGHDR and CDR2 SFDVKD come from the germline V gene. Trimming at V came to 7 bases and at J to 4 bases, leaving 11 bases not matched to a gene. CDR3 length equals 15 residues. CDR3 protein: CATRASLRTGYEQYF. The CDR3 coding sequence is TGTGCCACCAGAGCTAGCTTGAGGACAGGGTACGAGCAGTACTTC.